One and the same sample provided the 7 T cell receptor beta chains below, sequenced in a study of neurological immune-mediated disorders. TCRdb ran MiXCR on the 5' RACE reads and lists one entry per CDR3 protein. The sample contains fewer than 45,000 distinct CDR3 sequences, 6% to 8.5% of which appear only once. The sequenced sample consisted of PBMCs. These receptors all come from a woman aged 40 to 50 in good health.

This clonotype turned up a few times. The chain carries TRBV12-3 or TRBV12-4 and TRBJ1-6; tentatively, D is TRBD1 (5 bases). The CDR3 spans 13 residues. V dropped 3 bases and J dropped 8 bases, with 8 bases sitting between them. This CDR3 is CASSFSRDSPLHF. In DNA, the CDR3 is TGTGCCAGCAGTTTCTCCAGGGATTCACCCCTCCACTTT.

This clonotype appeared many times. The rearrangement joins TRBV21-1 to TRBJ1-3. TRBV21-1 represents a pseudogene. This CDR3 comprises 16 residues. The CDR3 reads CASSKVAGLSGNTIYF. CDR3 DNA: TGTGCCAGCAGCAAAGTGGCAGGGCTCTCTGGAAACACCATATATTTT.

At least ten counts were recorded for this clonotype. The chain couples TRBV27 to TRBJ2-1, with a weak D call TRBD2 (6 bases). The V end was cut by 1 base, the J end by 9 bases, with 16 bases between. This CDR3 has 15 residues. CDR1 and CDR2 (germline): MNHEY, SMNVEV (reference sequence). In nucleotides, the CDR3 is TGTGCCAGCAGTTTATGGACGGGAGCAGGAGGTGAGCAGTTCTTC. Translation gives CASSLWTGAGGEQFF.

In its sample, this clonotype was seen many times. The chain links TRBV9 to TRBJ1-6, with D unclear. CDR3 length: 13 residues. Trimming took 1 base from V and 8 from J, leaving 7 bases between them. Germline V gene lookup returns CDR1 SGDLS and CDR2 YYNGEE. The CDR3 DNA follows: TGTGCCAGCAGCGTAAGGTGGGATTCACCCCTCCACTTT. It codes for CASSVRWDSPLHF.

Within the sample, this clonotype is medium-sized. The V gene is TRBV7-9, the J gene TRBJ2-1; D gene ambiguous. CDR3 size: 14 residues. V was clipped by 3 bases and J by 0 bases, with 6 bases between them. Germline values: CDR1 SEHNR, CDR2 FQNEAQ (reference sequence). The CDR3 is CASSLQNSYNEQFF. The CDR3 DNA is TGTGCCAGCAGCTTGCAGAACTCCTACAATGAGCAGTTCTTC.

This clonotype has more than one count but fewer than ten. The chain employs TRBV4-2 and TRBJ2-1, with 13 bases identical to TRBD2. The germline V gene encodes CDR1 LGHNA and CDR2 YNFKEQ. V shed 2 bases and J 7 bases; nucleotides not matched to a gene: 2. The CDR3 is 15 amino acids. The CDR3 loop reads CASSQTSGRENEQFF. Written as DNA, the CDR3 is TGTGCCAGCAGCCAAACTAGCGGGAGGGAGAATGAGCAGTTCTTC.

This clonotype has at least ten counts. The chain links TRBV12-3 or TRBV12-4 to TRBJ1-5; 8 nucleotides match TRBD1. The length of the CDR3 is 17 residues. V lost 2 bases to trimming and J lost 7 bases; unmatched junction nucleotides: 13. The CDR3 DNA follows: TGTGCCAGCAGTTTACTCGGGGGGCAGGGGGCACCCCAGCCCCAGCATTTT. Its protein product is CASSLLGGQGAPQPQHF.